The entry below gives a single TCR beta chain sequence along with its context. Its antigen remains unidentified. This CDR3 region has 11 residues. This sample is part of a study of early T cells in non-severe SARS-CoV-2 infection. Background on the study: Investigators sequenced bulk RNA drawn from unsorted whole blood, and chains remained unpaired.

The library protocol tagged individual cDNA molecules with unique molecular identifiers. TCRdb analysed the 5' RACE reads with MiXCR anew, one entry per CDR3 protein. Of 90,000 to 120,000 distinct CDR3 sequences detected, around 10% appear once; the ten largest clones hold 6.5% to 8%. Study-level results: The matching step, a VDJdb search, favored anti-spike CD8 responses and missed private and CD4 specificities.

The chain combines TRBV21-1 with TRBJ2-4. TRBV21-1 is a recognized pseudogene. The sample comprised whole blood. The sequence was obtained from an adult who was a healthcare worker with PCR-confirmed SARS-CoV-2 infection or an uninfected control (not recorded which). The CDR3 protein is CASSIRNIQYF. For the CDR3, the DNA is TGTGCCAGCAGCATTCGAAACATTCAGTACTTC.